The rows below give T cell receptor beta chains drawn from one sample of a study of blood T cell repertoires in COVID-19. Here immunoSEQ multiplex PCR was the method, and the copy in TCRdb shows in-frame clones only, minus some. The repertoire holds 490,000 or so clones, around 85% seen once, with 6.5% to 9.5% in the top ten. The sample taken for sequencing was PBMCs or T cells enriched from blood (not recorded which). The receptor source for this set is a woman aged 55-69 years who had recovered from COVID-19. The CDR3 runs from the conserved cysteine through the conserved F or W. A D gene is named only where the DNA matches it firmly. Clone size appears in some rows only: once, few, many, or a class for an expanded clone.

TRBJ2-5 | - | - | TRBV3-1/TRBV3-2 | CASSLYGSQETQYF | TGTGCCAGCAGCCTATACGGTAGCCAAGAGACCCAGTACTTC
TRBJ2-7 | TRBD2 | - | TRBV6-5 | CASSREGIYEQYF | TGTGCCAGCAGTCGGGAGGGGATCTACGAGCAGTACTTC
TRBJ2-2 | - | - | TRBV6-1 | CASSEGPEGGELFF | TGTGCCAGCAGTGAAGGGCCCGAGGGCGGGGAGCTGTTTTTT
TRBJ2-7 | - | - | TRBV14 | CASSQAYSYEQYF | TGTGCCAGCAGCCAAGCCTATTCCTACGAGCAGTACTTC
TRBJ2-3 | - | - | TRBV19 | CASRRVTGTADTQYF | TGTGCCAGTAGGCGGGTCACAGGGACGGCAGATACGCAGTATTTT
TRBJ2-7 | - | - | TRBV2 | CASKSTSSYEQYF | TGTGCCAGCAAGTCCACGAGCTCCTACGAGCAGTACTTC
TRBJ1-6 | - | - | TRBV30 | CAGAASNNSPLHF | TGTGCCGGGGCGGCCAGCAATAATTCACCCCTCCACTTT
TRBJ1-2 | TRBD1 | - | TRBV29-1 | CSVAQGAYGYTF | TGCAGCGTTGCGCAGGGGGCCTATGGCTACACCTTC
TRBJ1-5 | TRBD1 | - | TRBV6-6 | CASSYSVQGTGQPQHF | TGTGCCAGCAGTTACTCCGTACAGGGGACGGGGCAGCCCCAGCATTTT
TRBJ2-1 | - | - | TRBV5-5 | CASSLDPGNEQFF | TGTGCCAGCAGCTTGGACCCAGGCAATGAGCAGTTCTTC
TRBJ2-7 | TRBD1 | - | TRBV7-9 | CASSFNRGLDYEQYF | TGTGCCAGCAGCTTCAACAGGGGGCTGGACTACGAGCAGTACTTC
TRBJ2-7 | TRBD1 | - | TRBV28 | CASSNPRGRTSYEQYF | TGTGCCAGCAGTAACCCCAGGGGGCGTACTTCCTACGAGCAGTACTTC
TRBJ1-1 | TRBD1 | - | TRBV19 | CASSTGQGQEAFF | TGTGCCAGTAGTACTGGACAGGGACAGGAAGCTTTCTTT
TRBJ2-3 | - | once | TRBV9 | CASSVGTLIGRGTDTQYF | TGTGCCAGCAGCGTAGGGACCTTGATCGGCAGGGGCACAGATACGCAGTATTTT
TRBJ2-5 | - | - | TRBV24-1 | CATSDPLGLQYF | TGTGCCACCAGTGACCCCTTGGGCCTACAGTACTTC
TRBJ2-1 | - | - | TRBV24-1 | CATSASTPYSGTYNEQFF | TGTGCCACCAGTGCCTCAACCCCCTATAGTGGGACTTACAATGAGCAGTTCTTC
TRBJ2-3 | - | - | TRBV29-1 | CSVEDSDTQYF | TGCAGCGTTGAAGACTCAGATACGCAGTATTTT
TRBJ1-4 | - | - | TRBV4-1 | CASSLNTGATNEKLFF | TGCGCCAGCAGCCTAAATACAGGAGCTACTAATGAAAAACTGTTTTTT
TRBJ2-2 | - | - | TRBV5-5 | CASSLGQGSNTGELFF | TGTGCCAGCAGCTTGGGTCAGGGATCTAACACCGGGGAGCTGTTTTTT
TRBJ2-3 | - | once | TRBV5-1 | CASSLDGEYTQYF | TGCGCCAGCAGCTTGGATGGGGAGTATACGCAGTATTTT
TRBJ1-1 | - | - | TRBV18 | CASSPAPGTEAFF | TGTGCCAGCTCACCTGCCCCAGGCACTGAAGCTTTCTTT
TRBJ2-1 | - | - | TRBV9 | CASRRRDGSYNEQFF | TGTGCCAGCAGGAGAAGAGATGGCTCCTACAATGAGCAGTTCTTC
TRBJ1-2 | TRBD1 | few | TRBV5-1 | CASSGQGDNYGYTF | TGCGCCAGCAGTGGCCAGGGGGACAACTATGGCTACACCTTC
TRBJ1-6 | TRBD1 | few | TRBV4-2 | CASSHPGQYNSPLHF | TGTGCCAGCAGCCATCCGGGACAGTATAATTCACCCCTCCACTTT
TRBJ1-1 | - | - | TRBV10-3 | CAISARESTEAFF | TGTGCCATCAGTGCCAGGGAATCCACTGAAGCTTTCTTT
TRBJ2-6 | TRBD1 | - | TRBV10-1 | CASRDRVRSGANVLTF | TGCGCCAGCAGGGACAGGGTACGCTCTGGGGCCAACGTCCTGACTTTC
TRBJ2-2 | TRBD1 | - | TRBV3-1/TRBV3-2 | CASSQRTGLSGELFF | TGTGCCAGCAGCCAACGGACAGGGTTGAGCGGGGAGCTGTTTTTT
TRBJ1-4 | - | - | TRBV18 | CASSPLGGRIEKLFF | TGTGCCAGCTCACCCCTTGGAGGGAGGATTGAAAAACTGTTTTTT
TRBJ1-5 | TRBD1 | - | TRBV6-4 | CASSDRDRGNQPQHF | TGTGCCAGCAGTGACCGGGACAGGGGCAATCAGCCCCAGCATTTT
TRBJ1-1 | TRBD1 | - | TRBV24-1 | CATSDSDRGGTEAFF | TGTGCCACCAGTGACTCCGACAGGGGCGGAACTGAAGCTTTCTTT
TRBJ1-5 | - | - | TRBV27 | CASSLEGVGNQPQHF | TGTGCCAGCAGTTTAGAGGGGGTTGGCAATCAGCCCCAGCATTTT
TRBJ2-5 | TRBD1 | - | TRBV10-3 | CAISDLSGTGSETQYF | TGTGCCATCAGTGACCTCTCCGGGACAGGGTCGGAGACCCAGTACTTC
TRBJ1-5 | - | - | TRBV6-4 | CASRPWSGSNQPQHF | TGTGCCAGCAGACCCTGGTCAGGTAGCAATCAGCCCCAGCATTTT
TRBJ2-1 | TRBD2 | - | TRBV15 | CATSRDRGAYNEQFF | TGTGCCACCAGCAGAGATCGGGGGGCCTACAATGAGCAGTTCTTC
TRBJ2-4 | TRBD2 | - | TRBV19 | CASSIGLAGRGAKNIQYF | TGTGCCAGTAGTATCGGACTAGCGGGGCGAGGAGCCAAAAACATTCAGTACTTC
TRBJ2-3 | - | - | TRBV5-4 | CASSSGVQDTQYF | TGTGCCAGCAGCTCCGGAGTTCAAGATACGCAGTATTTT
TRBJ1-6 | - | - | TRBV19 | CASRVRDNSPLHF | TGTGCCAGTAGGGTCAGGGATAATTCACCCCTCCACTTT
TRBJ2-1 | TRBD1 | - | TRBV18 | CASSPPFWDRGPNEQFF | TGTGCCAGCTCACCACCGTTTTGGGACAGGGGCCCCAATGAGCAGTTCTTC
TRBJ1-2 | - | - | TRBV5-5 | CASSLASTENYGYTF | TGTGCCAGCAGCTTGGCTTCGACGGAGAACTATGGCTACACCTTC
TRBJ2-5 | TRBD1 | - | TRBV7-2 | CASSLGQGFSLPLDQYF | TGTGCCAGCAGCCTTGGACAGGGATTTTCCCTACCGCTGGACCAGTACTTC
TRBJ1-2 | - | once | TRBV2 | CASSGGPNIYGYTF | TGTGCCAGCAGTGGGGGGCCTAACATCTATGGCTACACCTTC
TRBJ1-2 | TRBD1 | - | TRBV6-5 | CASSYLDRGRGYTF | TGTGCCAGCAGCTACCTGGACAGGGGCCGTGGCTACACCTTC
TRBJ2-7 | - | - | TRBV27 | CASSYRSSSYEQYF | TGTGCCAGCAGTTACAGGTCGAGCTCCTACGAGCAGTACTTC
TRBJ2-3 | TRBD1 | - | TRBV6-5 | CASSSPGQGEDTQYF | TGTGCCAGCAGTTCTCCGGGACAGGGGGAAGATACGCAGTATTTT
TRBJ1-5 | - | - | TRBV5-8 | CASSLAVQPQHF | TGTGCCAGCAGCTTGGCCGTTCAGCCCCAGCATTTT
TRBJ1-2 | - | - | TRBV5-1 | CASSRGEEGYTF | TGCGCCAGCAGCCGGGGAGAGGAGGGCTACACCTTC